These T cell receptor beta chains were read from a single sample in a study of OX40 agonist ivuxolimab in advanced cancers. The table came from immunoSEQ multiplex PCR; TCRdb's copy has only in-frame clones and leaves some out. In the table there are about 85,000 clones, 86% of which are singletons. The material was CD4+ or CD8+ T cells sorted from blood, obtained in a trial of the OX40 agonist ivuxolimab. The source of these receptors is an adult with an advanced solid tumor such as melanoma, head and neck, liver or kidney cancer. CDR3s include the opening cysteine and the closing phenylalanine or tryptophan. Each record gives: V gene, J gene, CDR3 protein.

TRBV6-5	TRBJ2-7	CASTSLAGSSYEQYF
TRBV5-4	TRBJ2-1	CASSRGLAVSSYNEQFF
TRBV30	TRBJ1-1	CAWSSGVGTEAFF
TRBV19	TRBJ2-7	CASSMQFSPYEQYF
TRBV2	TRBJ2-1	CASTNLYNEQFF
TRBV15	TRBJ2-3	CATSRGGGGSTDTQYF
TRBV27	TRBJ1-6	CASSLTFRDRGSPLHF
TRBV7-9	TRBJ1-2	CASSSGANYGYTF
TRBV7-6	TRBJ1-1	CASSLEGVGRNTEAFF
TRBV25-1	TRBJ2-7	CASSGRTDPYEQYF
TRBV6-6	TRBJ2-1	CASSYLAGGLNEQFF
TRBV6-6	TRBJ1-4	CASSSGQGSEKLFF
TRBV6-6	TRBJ1-2	CASSYRTGNGYTF
TRBV6-6	TRBJ1-5	CASSYFSGTGDQPQHF
TRBV10-1	TRBJ1-3	CASSESRAGNTIYF
TRBV2	TRBJ1-5	CASSLNTGNQPQHF
TRBV19	TRBJ2-1	CASRLRGDNEQFF
TRBV11-2	TRBJ1-2	CASSLTGDYGYTF
TRBV13	TRBJ2-3	CASSSPWTSGGDTDTQYF
TRBV6-6	TRBJ1-5	CASSYGPQNQPQHF
TRBV5-1	TRBJ2-3	CASSLALAGVTSTDTQYF